The 2 T cell receptor beta chains listed next were all sequenced from one sample in a study of blood T cell repertoires in COVID-19. TCRdb keeps only in-frame clones here, not all; method: immunoSEQ multiplex PCR. The table shows a few hundred thousand clones, with approximately 93% occurring only once. Material: PBMCs or T cells enriched from blood (not recorded which). Every receptor here comes from a woman between 40 and 55 years old who had been exposed to COVID-19.

This clone showed up just a few times. This chain links TRBV21-1 with TRBJ1-2; the tabulated D call, TRBD1, remains unverified against the DNA. TRBV21-1 is tagged as a pseudogene. The CDR3 is 15 amino acids. The CDR3 DNA is TGTGCCAGCAGCCGATCGGGACAGGGAGGTGATGGCTACACCTTC. Translating it yields CASSRSGQGGDGYTF.

This rearrangement joins TRBV10-1 to TRBJ2-7; 9 nucleotides align to TRBD1. Trimming cost V 5 bases and J 5 bases; bases outside gene matches: 7. CDR3 length: 14 residues. CDR1 and CDR2 from the germline V gene are WNHNN and SYGVQD (reference sequence). CDR3 in amino acids: CASSPGTGSDEQYF. CDR3 sequence (DNA): TGCGCCAGCAGTCCCGGGACAGGGTCCGACGAGCAGTACTTC.